Below, one TCR beta chain is given with its context. The antigen this receptor binds is unknown. Nothing much larger sits one base from this clone, and base qualities are not available. Donors were healthy HIV-negative adults with no recently reported acute infections or vaccinations. Every donor was a Caucasian adult residing in Nashville, Tennessee, USA. CD4+ T cells were enriched through magnetic negative selection, after which naive cells were positively selected on CD45RA and the remaining negative fraction served as the memory subset. After blood collection by leukapheresis, PBMCs were isolated using Ficoll-Histopaque density gradient centrifugation and then cryopreserved in the vapor phase of liquid nitrogen. Analytical flow cytometry was used to check the purity and quantity of each magnetically sorted T cell population. Each sorted fraction had its genomic DNA isolated and then quantified by UV absorbance on a Nanodrop 2000c.

Using the deep immunoSEQ assay, TCR CDR3 regions were amplified from genomic DNA by multiplex PCR. Extracted genomic DNA from each cell subset was distributed evenly across all wells of several immunoSEQ 96-well plates, and each plate was treated as a replicate. For sorted subsets, each replicate PCR was loaded with 200 ng genomic DNA, equivalent to some 31,000 T cell genomes. Purified libraries were measured with a Qubit 3.0 fluorometer, size-checked on a Bioanalyzer 2100, and measured again with the KAPA Library Quantification kit. Each immunoSEQ 96-well plate was sequenced on its own single-read 150-cycle Illumina NextSeq 550 flow cell. On the authors' methods: Because the immunoSEQ output held only junctional sequences and lacked quality scores, the filtering could not match the filtering applied to full-length reads. To assign V/J genes and CDR3, sequences were annotated using PyIR, a Python wrapper for IgBLAST v1.9, with IMGT germline references. Reads were filtered out if the reads had weak V/J assignments (E-value above 1e-6), no CDR3, stop codons, out-of-frame junctions, or ambiguous translated residues. V3J clonotypes were defined by identical inferred V gene, J gene, and CDR3 amino acid sequence. Percentage overlap between repertoires was calculated by dividing the number of shared unique clonotypes by the size of the smaller repertoire. Three approaches were used to assess repertoire richness: RTK rarefaction, the Chao1 estimator, and Recon v2.1 estimates of unobserved clonotypes. For all TCRbeta clonotypes obtained by the gDNA method from a handful of donors, generation probabilities were computed with OLGA. As stored in TCRdb, this immuneACCESS dataset retains in-frame rearrangements with V and J assigned. A fraction of the clones does not appear; measured against another copy, unresolved V genes explain less than half of the discrepancy, and the remainder lacks a known reason. V, J and clone size derive from that table, while D and trimming were established from the DNA sequence. This sample holds millions of clones; around 90% were observed only once. Clones ranked in the top ten supply over 0.12% of the sample.

Reading the germline V gene gives CDR1 SGHTA and CDR2 FQGNSA. V is pared back by 5 bases and J by 4 bases, with 15 bases lying between the germline termini. The CDR3, from cysteine to phenylalanine, totals 15 residues. The read is trimmed to its CDR3 DNA, 45 bases read in frame from base 1. These data are taken from a study of shared clonotypes between healthy human individuals (dated by TCRdb to between 2020 and 2021). As for the study more broadly: Two women and a few men aged 18 to 49 years were included in the cohort. For each donor, three plates each were used for CD4 naive and CD4 memory, two plates were used for CD8 naive, and one plate was used for CD8 memory. The study deeply sequenced blood TCR repertoires of about 5 healthy adults to estimate repertoire size and the extent of clonotype sharing between individuals. To increase sequencing depth and limit assay-specific biases, TCR repertoire library preparation and sequencing were carried out by different laboratories using diverse techniques. Leukapheresis yielded between about 0.94 and 9.5 billion PBMCs per donor.

Results and caveats for the whole study, not just this receptor: Estimated clonotype richness was generally larger for naive than for memory subsets. Based on pairwise subsampling, the degree of clonotype sharing among donors was expected to be affected by sequencing depth. Clonotypes shared by all four sorted-subset donors showed higher generation probabilities than non-shared clonotypes. Sampling was restricted to blood, and TCR repertoires in tissue are likely to differ from TCR repertoires in blood. Because the study included only a small number of donors, the genetic and exposure-history diversity represented was limited. About 5% of naive CD4, 3.5% of naive CD8, about 2.4% of memory CD4, and about 0.4% of memory CD8 clonotypes were shared across several donors. Rarefaction of sorted-subset datasets indicated incomplete sequencing despite the large sequencing depth.

This TCR came from a man between 18 and 35 years old in good health. The chain is encoded by TRBV7-2 joined to TRBJ2-1; the D region possibly corresponds to TRBD2 (5 bases align). Sequencing was carried out using naive CD4+ T cells sorted from blood. What this sample's cell subset or site label stands for: CD45RA+ positively selected. The sequenced DNA is TGTGCCAGCAGCCCTACCTTGGGGAGTTACAATGAGCAGTTCTTC. Translation gives CASSPTLGSYNEQFF.